A selection of T cell receptor beta chains follows, all from one sample in a study of cytomegalovirus exposure and HLA in healthy donors. TCRdb keeps only in-frame clones here, not all; method: immunoSEQ multiplex PCR. The sample gives around 150,000 clones, roughly three quarters of which show up once; roughly 2% is in the top ten. The sample comprised PBMCs. The receptors were sampled from a young man in good health and CMV-seronegative. Both conserved end residues are part of each CDR3. The D gene is left open where the match is weak. Expanded clones are given a class, and other clones once, few, many or no size at all.

>-|-|TRBV7-8|TRBJ2-7
TGTGCCAGCAGCTTAGCACGGACCAACCAGGGCGAGCAGTACTTC
CASSLARTNQGEQYF
>-|-|TRBV4-1|TRBJ2-2
TGCGCCAGCAAGGGTTCGACAGCATACACCGGGGAGCTGTTTTTT
CASKGSTAYTGELFF
>TRBD1|-|TRBV29-1|TRBJ1-1
TGCAGCGTGCACAGGGGGGACACTGAAGCTTTCTTT
CSVHRGDTEAFF
>-|-|TRBV9|TRBJ1-1
TGTGCCAGCAGCGTAGAGGGTCGGGGGGTTACTGAAGCTTTCTTT
CASSVEGRGVTEAFF
>-|-|TRBV4-1|TRBJ2-7
TGCGCCAGCAGTCGGGGTCCGTTCGACTACGAGCAGTACTTC
CASSRGPFDYEQYF
>TRBD1|-|TRBV10-3|TRBJ2-1
TGTGCCATCAGTGGGACAGGGGAACAGGGAAAGTTCTTC
CAISGTGEQGKFF
>-|-|TRBV5-6|TRBJ2-1
TGTGCCAGCAGCGGGAGAGGTTATGAGCAGTTCTTC
CASSGRGYEQFF
>-|-|TRBV5-1|TRBJ2-1
TGCGCCAGCAGCTTGGGGACTGGTCACCATGAGCAGTTCTTC
CASSLGTGHHEQFF
>TRBD1|-|TRBV10-3|TRBJ2-1
TGTGCCATCAGACCTGGGACAGGGGCAGAGATTGAGCAGTTCTTC
CAIRPGTGAEIEQFF
>-|-|TRBV15|TRBJ2-7
TGTGCCACCAGCAGAGACCGGGGTTACGGGCAGTACTTC
CATSRDRGYGQYF
>-|-|TRBV9|TRBJ2-7
TGTGCCAGCAGCGGGGGGGATGGAGGTTCCTACGAGCAGTACTTC
CASSGGDGGSYEQYF
>TRBD2|-|TRBV7-2|TRBJ2-4
TGTGCCAGCAGCGATCCAATCGGACTAGCGGGAGGGCCTAACATTCAGTACTTC
CASSDPIGLAGGPNIQYF
>TRBD2|-|TRBV4-1|TRBJ2-3
TGCGCCAGCAGCCAACAGAGTGGACTAGCGGGAGGAGATACGCAGTATTTT
CASSQQSGLAGGDTQYF
>TRBD1|-|TRBV15|TRBJ2-7
TGTGCCACCAGCAGAGAAGGGGGGACAGGTCTGTCCTACGAGCAGTACTTC
CATSREGGTGLSYEQYF
>TRBD2|-|TRBV18|TRBJ2-7
TGTGCCAGCTCACCCAAGGGACTAGCGGTGCAGTACTTC
CASSPKGLAVQYF
>TRBD1|-|TRBV5-4|TRBJ1-1
TGTGCCAGCAGCCTAGGACAGGGTCCTAACACTGAAGCTTTCTTT
CASSLGQGPNTEAFF
>TRBD2|-|TRBV29-1|TRBJ2-1
TGCAGCGTGATACTAGCGGGGTTCTACAATGAGCAGTTCTTC
CSVILAGFYNEQFF
>-|-|TRBV30|TRBJ2-7
TGTGCCTGGAGTGTTGGGCAGGACTCCTACGAGCAGTACTTC
CAWSVGQDSYEQYF
>TRBD1|once|TRBV10-3|TRBJ1-2
TGTGCCATCAGTCCCGACAGGCAGGGGGATGGCTACACCTTC
CAISPDRQGDGYTF
>TRBD2|-|TRBV4-2|TRBJ2-3
TGTGCCAGCAGCCAAGATCTGACTAGCGGGAGCCCAGATACGCAGTATTTT
CASSQDLTSGSPDTQYF
>-|once|TRBV7-8|TRBJ1-1
TGTGCCAGCAGCCCAGGCACCCCAGGGCGGAACACTGAAGCTTTCTTT
CASSPGTPGRNTEAFF
>TRBD2|-|TRBV5-1|TRBJ2-2
TGCGCCAGCAGCCCTTACAGGTCGGGAGGGCCTGGCGGGGAGCTGTTTTTT
CASSPYRSGGPGGELFF
>TRBD2|-|TRBV7-2|TRBJ2-3
TGTGCCAGCAGCTTGTGGTCTAGCGGGAGCACAGATACGCAGTATTTT
CASSLWSSGSTDTQYF
>-|once|TRBV12-5|TRBJ2-2
TGTGCTAGTGGTTTGGCCCTGGGAGGTTACACCGGGGAGCTGTTTTTT
CASGLALGGYTGELFF
>-|once|TRBV7-9|TRBJ2-5
TGTGCCAGCAGCCCTCAAGAGACCCAGTACTTC
CASSPQETQYF
>-|-|TRBV6-4|TRBJ2-7
TGTGCCAGCAGTGACTGCGGCAGCCACGAGCAGTACTTC
CASSDCGSHEQYF
>-|-|TRBV5-1|TRBJ1-2
TGCGCCAGCAGCCCCGCCACCGACAGCTGGGAAGGCTACACCTTC
CASSPATDSWEGYTF
>-|-|TRBV4-2|TRBJ2-1
TGTGCCAGCAGCCAAGATCTAGGAGAGTGGTACAATGAGCAGTTCTTC
CASSQDLGEWYNEQFF
>-|-|TRBV7-3|TRBJ2-1
TGTGCCAGCAGCCCCGCAGGGAATGAGCAGTTCTTC
CASSPAGNEQFF
>-|few|TRBV21-1|TRBJ2-7
TGTGCCAGCAGCAAAGAGACAGGGACCGAGCAGTACTTC
CASSKETGTEQYF
>TRBD1|-|TRBV28|TRBJ1-2
TGTGCCAGCAGGCCCACCCCGGGACAGCTTAACTATGGCTACACCTTC
CASRPTPGQLNYGYTF
>-|-|TRBV28|TRBJ1-4
TGTGCCAGCAGTCCCGGACAGCTTCAAGTCCATGGGAAACTGTTTTTT
CASSPGQLQVHGKLFF
>TRBD2|-|TRBV7-9|TRBJ2-3
TGTGCCAGCAGAGAGCGGGAGAACCTAGATACGCAGTATTTT
CASRERENLDTQYF
>-|-|TRBV7-7|TRBJ2-5
TGTGCTAGCAGCCTCGGCTCACCGGCGGACTGGAAGACCCAGTACTTC
CASSLGSPADWKTQYF
>-|-|TRBV7-3|TRBJ2-3
TGTGCCAGCAGCTTGGGCGGACTCACAGATACGCAGTATTTT
CASSLGGLTDTQYF
>TRBD1|few|TRBV7-6|TRBJ2-5
TGTGCCAGCAGCCGTACAGGGGGCTTTGAGACCCAGTACTTC
CASSRTGGFETQYF
>-|-|TRBV13|TRBJ2-7
TGTGCCAGCAGCTTACCAGGGAGGACCTACGAGCAGTACTTC
CASSLPGRTYEQYF
>TRBD1|few|TRBV6-6|TRBJ2-7
TGTGCCAGCAGTTACCCGACAGGGAGTCATGACGAGCAGTACTTC
CASSYPTGSHDEQYF
>-|-|TRBV27|TRBJ2-7
TGTGCCAGCAGACCGGACAACTCCTACGAGCAGTACTTC
CASRPDNSYEQYF
>TRBD2|-|TRBV27|TRBJ2-1
TGTGCCAGCAGTAGTCTAGCGGCGAAATATAACAATGAGCAGTTCTTC
CASSSLAAKYNNEQFF
>-|once|TRBV5-6|TRBJ2-2
TGTGCCAGCAGCCCAAGGCAGGGCTCCGGGGAGCTGTTTTTT
CASSPRQGSGELFF
>-|once|TRBV19|TRBJ2-3
TGTGCCAGTAGTACCCGCAGGCATCTCACAGATACGCAGTATTTT
CASSTRRHLTDTQYF
>TRBD2|-|TRBV7-9|TRBJ2-7
TGTGCCAGCAGCGTTCCGGGGGGGGCGGACGAGCAGTACTTC
CASSVPGGADEQYF
>-|-|TRBV6-6|TRBJ2-2
TGTGCCATAGCGCTAGAGAACACCGGGGAGCTGTTTTTT
CAIALENTGELFF
>TRBD2|-|TRBV10-3|TRBJ2-7
TGTGCCATCAGCCCGCGAACGGGACTAGCGGGCGGGAGCTCCTACGAGCAGTACTTC
CAISPRTGLAGGSSYEQYF
>-|-|TRBV7-9|TRBJ1-2
TGTGCCAGCAGCTTAGTTCCAGGTCCAAACTATGGCTACACCTTC
CASSLVPGPNYGYTF
>-|once|TRBV9|TRBJ2-2
TGTGCCAGCAGCGTAGCTGAGGGGGACGTCGGGGAGCTGTTTTTT
CASSVAEGDVGELFF
>-|-|TRBV7-8|TRBJ1-1
TGTGCCAGCAGCTTATCGTCGCGCGAAGCTTTCTTT
CASSLSSREAFF
>-|few|TRBV2|TRBJ1-5
TGTGCCAGCAGTGAACGGGCAGGGAATCAGCCCCAGCATTTT
CASSERAGNQPQHF
>TRBD2|-|TRBV5-4|TRBJ2-5
TGTGCCAGCAGCTTGGGGGGACTAGCAGGGGGGGGAGAGACCCAGTACTTC
CASSLGGLAGGGETQYF
>TRBD2|-|TRBV2|TRBJ2-3
TGTGCCAGCAGATCCCTGTTCGGCGGGAGGGTTCGCACAGATACGCAGTATTTT
CASRSLFGGRVRTDTQYF
>TRBD1|-|TRBV5-1|TRBJ2-5
TGCGCCAGCAGCTTAGCGACAGGGGGCGTGGAGACCCAGTACTTC
CASSLATGGVETQYF
>-|-|TRBV5-1|TRBJ2-3
TGCGCCAGCAGCACCGGGGTAGCCGGCACAGATACGCAGTATTTT
CASSTGVAGTDTQYF
>-|few|TRBV10-3|TRBJ1-5
TGTGCCATCAGTGCAGGGATCGCGGGGAAGTGGAATCAGCCCCAGCATTTT
CAISAGIAGKWNQPQHF
>-|-|TRBV5-1|TRBJ1-2
TGCGCCAGCAGCGTCGACAGAATCTATGGCTACACCTTC
CASSVDRIYGYTF
>-|-|TRBV30|TRBJ2-1
TGTGCCTGGTCCAGTTTACGAGAGCAGTTCTTC
CAWSSLREQFF
>-|-|TRBV6-1|TRBJ1-1
TGTGCCAGCAGCGACAGGCGTTGG
CASSDRRW